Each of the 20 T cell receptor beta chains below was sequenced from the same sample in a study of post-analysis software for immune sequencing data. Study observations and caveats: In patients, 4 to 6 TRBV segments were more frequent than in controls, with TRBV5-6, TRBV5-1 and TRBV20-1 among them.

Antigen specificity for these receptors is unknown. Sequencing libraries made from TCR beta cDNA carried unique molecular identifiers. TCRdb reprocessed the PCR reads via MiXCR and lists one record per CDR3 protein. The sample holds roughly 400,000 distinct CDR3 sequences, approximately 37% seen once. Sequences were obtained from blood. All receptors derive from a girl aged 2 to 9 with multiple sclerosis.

The CDR3 loop is CASGTQAARYNEQFF. In DNA form, the CDR3 reads TGTGCCAGCGGCACTCAAGCGGCACGCTACAATGAGCAGTTCTTC. The chain couples TRBV7-2 to TRBJ2-1; the D gene is possibly TRBD2 (5 bases). The CDR3 runs 15 residues. V was pared by 8 bases and J by 3 bases, with 17 bases between. Germline loops: CDR1 SGHTA, CDR2 FQGNSA.

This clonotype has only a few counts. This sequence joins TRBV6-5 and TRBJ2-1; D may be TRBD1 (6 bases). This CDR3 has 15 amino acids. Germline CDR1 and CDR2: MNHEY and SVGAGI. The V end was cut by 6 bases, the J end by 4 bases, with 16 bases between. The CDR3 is CASSQGLPHYNEQFF. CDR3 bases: TGTGCCAGCAGCCAGGGGCTCCCCCATTACAATGAGCAGTTCTTC.

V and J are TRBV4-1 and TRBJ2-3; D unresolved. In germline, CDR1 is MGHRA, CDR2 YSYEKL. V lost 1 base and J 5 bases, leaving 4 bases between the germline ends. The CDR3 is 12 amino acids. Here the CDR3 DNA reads TGCGCCAGCAGCCAAGTAGGAGATACGCAGTATTTT. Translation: CASSQVGDTQYF.

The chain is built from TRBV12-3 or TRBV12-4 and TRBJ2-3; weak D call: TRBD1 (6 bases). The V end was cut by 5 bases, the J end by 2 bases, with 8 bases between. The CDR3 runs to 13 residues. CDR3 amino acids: CASSGGHTDTQYF. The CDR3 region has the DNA TGTGCCAGCAGTGGGGGCCACACAGATACGCAGTATTTT.

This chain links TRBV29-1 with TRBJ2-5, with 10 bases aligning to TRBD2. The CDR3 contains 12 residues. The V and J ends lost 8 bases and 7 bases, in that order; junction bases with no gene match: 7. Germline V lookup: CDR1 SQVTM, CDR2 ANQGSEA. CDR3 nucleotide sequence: TGCAGCTGGACTAGCGGAGAAGGGACCCAGTACTTC. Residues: CSWTSGEGTQYF. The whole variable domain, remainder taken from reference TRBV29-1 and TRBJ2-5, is SAVISQKPSRDICQRGTSLTIQCQVDSQVTMMFWYRQQPGQSLTLIATANQGSEATYESGFVIDKFPISRPNLTFSTLTVSNMSPEDSSIYLCSWTSGEGTQYFGPGTRLLVL.

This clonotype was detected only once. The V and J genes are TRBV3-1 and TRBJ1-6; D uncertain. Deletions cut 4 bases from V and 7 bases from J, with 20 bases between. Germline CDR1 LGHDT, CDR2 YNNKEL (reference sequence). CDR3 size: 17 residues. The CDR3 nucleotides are TGTGCCAGCAGCCTTGAACCGGGAGGCCGAGGCAATTCACCCCTCCACTTT. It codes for CASSLEPGGRGNSPLHF.

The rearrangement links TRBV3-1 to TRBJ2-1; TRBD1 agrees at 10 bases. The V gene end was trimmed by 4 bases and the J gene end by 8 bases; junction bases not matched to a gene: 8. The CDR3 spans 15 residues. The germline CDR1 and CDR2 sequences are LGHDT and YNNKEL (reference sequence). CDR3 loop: CASSLRQGAIDEQFF. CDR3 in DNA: TGTGCCAGCAGCCTTCGACAGGGGGCAATCGATGAGCAGTTCTTC.

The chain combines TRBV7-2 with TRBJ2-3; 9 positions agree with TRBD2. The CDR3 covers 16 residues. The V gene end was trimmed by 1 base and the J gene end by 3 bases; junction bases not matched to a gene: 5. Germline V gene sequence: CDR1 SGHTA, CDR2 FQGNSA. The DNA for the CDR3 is TGTGCCAGCAGCTTAGATTCGGCGGGGGGGACAGATACGCAGTATTTT. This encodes CASSLDSAGGTDTQYF.

CDR3 loop: CATSRYRDRGITDTQYF. The CDR3, as DNA: TGTGCCACCAGCAGGTACCGGGACAGGGGTATTACAGATACGCAGTATTTT. The chain links TRBV15 to TRBJ2-3, with 10 nucleotides matching TRBD1. V gave up 3 bases and J gave up 3 bases; unmatched junction bases: 9. The length of the CDR3 is 17 residues. CDR1 LNHNV and CDR2 YYDKDF come from the germline V gene (reference sequence).

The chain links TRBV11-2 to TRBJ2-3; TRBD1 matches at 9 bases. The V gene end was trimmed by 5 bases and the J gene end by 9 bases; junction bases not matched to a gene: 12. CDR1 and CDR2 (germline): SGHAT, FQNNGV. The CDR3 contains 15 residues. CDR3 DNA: TGTGCCAGCAGCGATGCGGACAGGGGATTGGACACGCAGTATTTT. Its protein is CASSDADRGLDTQYF.

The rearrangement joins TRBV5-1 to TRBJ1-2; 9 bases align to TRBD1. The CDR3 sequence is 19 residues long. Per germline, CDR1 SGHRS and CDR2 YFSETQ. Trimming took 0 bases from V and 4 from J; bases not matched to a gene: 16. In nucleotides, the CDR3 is TGCGCCAGCAGCTTGGCCCGCGGGACAGGGTCGGGAGCTGGCTATGGCTACACCTTC. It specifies CASSLARGTGSGAGYGYTF. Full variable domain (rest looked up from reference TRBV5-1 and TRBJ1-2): KAGVTQTPRYLIKTRGQQVTLSCSPISGHRSVSWYQQTPGQGLQFLFEYFSETQRNKGNFPGRFSGRQFSNSRSEMNVSTLELGDSALYLCASSLARGTGSGAGYGYTFGSGTRLTVV.

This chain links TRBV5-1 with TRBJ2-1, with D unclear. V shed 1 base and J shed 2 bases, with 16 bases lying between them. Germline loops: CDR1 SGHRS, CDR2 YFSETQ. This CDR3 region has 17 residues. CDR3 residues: CASSLYPGASPYNEQFF. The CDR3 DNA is TGCGCCAGCAGCTTGTACCCTGGCGCCAGTCCCTACAATGAGCAGTTCTTC.

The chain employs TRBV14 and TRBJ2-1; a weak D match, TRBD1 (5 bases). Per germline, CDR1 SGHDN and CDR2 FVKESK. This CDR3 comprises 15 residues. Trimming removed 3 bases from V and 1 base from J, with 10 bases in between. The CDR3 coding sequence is TGTGCCAGCAGCCACCAAAAGGGGTCCTACAATGAGCAGTTCTTC. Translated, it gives CASSHQKGSYNEQFF.

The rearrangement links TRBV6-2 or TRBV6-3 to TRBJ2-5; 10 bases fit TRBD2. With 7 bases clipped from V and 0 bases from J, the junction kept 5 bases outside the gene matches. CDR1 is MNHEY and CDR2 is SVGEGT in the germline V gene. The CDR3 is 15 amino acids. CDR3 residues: CASTGLAAHQETQYF. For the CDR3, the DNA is TGTGCCAGCACCGGACTAGCGGCCCACCAAGAGACCCAGTACTTC.

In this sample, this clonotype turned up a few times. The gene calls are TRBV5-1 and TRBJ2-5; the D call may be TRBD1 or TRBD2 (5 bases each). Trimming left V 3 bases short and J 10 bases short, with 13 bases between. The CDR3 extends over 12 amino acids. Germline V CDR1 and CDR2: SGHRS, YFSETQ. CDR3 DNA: TGCGCCAGCAGCTGGACCCGAGGGGACCAGTACTTC. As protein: CASSWTRGDQYF.

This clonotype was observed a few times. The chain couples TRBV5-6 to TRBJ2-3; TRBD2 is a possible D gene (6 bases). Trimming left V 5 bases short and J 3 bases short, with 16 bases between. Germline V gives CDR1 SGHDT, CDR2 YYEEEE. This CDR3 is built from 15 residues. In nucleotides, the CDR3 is TGTGCCAGCAGTTCGCCGGGGGTTAGGACAGATACGCAGTATTTT. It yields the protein CASSSPGVRTDTQYF.

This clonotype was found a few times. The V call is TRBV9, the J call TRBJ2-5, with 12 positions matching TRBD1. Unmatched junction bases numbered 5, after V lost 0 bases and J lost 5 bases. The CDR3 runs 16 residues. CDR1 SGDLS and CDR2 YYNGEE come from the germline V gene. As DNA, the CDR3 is TGTGCCAGCAGCGTAGTGGGGACAGGGGGCAGGGAGACCCAGTACTTC. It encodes CASSVVGTGGRETQYF.

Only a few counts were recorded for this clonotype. The CDR3 spells CASSPRTGSRVAGTYEQYF. CDR3 nucleotide sequence: TGTGCCAGCAGCCCTCGGACAGGGAGTAGGGTAGCGGGGACCTACGAGCAGTACTTC. The genes are TRBV6-1 and TRBJ2-7; D may match TRBD1 or TRBD2 (8 bases each). CDR1 MNHNS and CDR2 SASEGT come from the germline V gene. The V end lost 6 bases, the J end lost 2 bases, and 29 bases lay between the germline ends. The CDR3 runs to 19 residues.

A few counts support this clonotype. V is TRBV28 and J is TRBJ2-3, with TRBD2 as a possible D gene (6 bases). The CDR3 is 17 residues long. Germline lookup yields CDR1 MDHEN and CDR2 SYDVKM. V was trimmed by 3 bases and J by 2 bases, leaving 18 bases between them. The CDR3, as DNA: TGTGCCAGCAGTTTCAAGGTCCTAGCGAGAGACACAGATACGCAGTATTTT. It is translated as CASSFKVLARDTDTQYF.

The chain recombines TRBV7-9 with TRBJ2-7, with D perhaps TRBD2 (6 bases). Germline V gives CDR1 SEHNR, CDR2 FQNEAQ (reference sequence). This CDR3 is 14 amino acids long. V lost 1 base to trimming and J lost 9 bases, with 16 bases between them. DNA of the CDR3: TGTGCCAGCAGCTTAGAAACGGGGGAGGTTCGGCAGTACTTC. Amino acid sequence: CASSLETGEVRQYF.